One and the same sample provided the 3 T cell receptor beta chains below, sequenced in a study of blood T cell repertoires in COVID-19. Measured with immunoSEQ multiplex PCR; TCRdb has only the in-frame clones, and not every one. This table holds about 62,000 clones, around 87% found once. The sample comprised peripheral blood. These receptors all stem from a man in his 70s with acute or convalescent COVID-19.

The chain combines TRBV4-2 with TRBJ2-7; TRBD2 matches at 10 bases. Germline loops: CDR1 LGHNA, CDR2 YNFKEQ. The CDR3 contains 15 residues. Trimming took 3 bases from V and 4 from J; bases not matched to a gene: 6. The CDR3 here is CASSHQRGGGYEQYF. The CDR3 DNA reads TGTGCCAGCAGCCACCAGCGGGGGGGCGGATACGAGCAGTACTTC.

V is TRBV19 and J is TRBJ2-5; 7 bases are a match to TRBD2. V gave up 5 bases and J gave up 0 bases; unmatched junction bases: 9. The V gene's germline CDR1 is LNHDA and CDR2 SQIVND (reference sequence). The length of the CDR3 is 16 residues. The CDR3 DNA is TGTGCCAGTAGTCCCCAAGGGCTAGCGGACCAAGAGACCCAGTACTTC. Protein sequence: CASSPQGLADQETQYF.

V usage is TRBV6-5 and J usage is TRBJ1-2, with D hard to call. V dropped 8 bases and J dropped 3 bases, with 10 bases sitting between them. The CDR3 is made up of 12 amino acids. Looked up from germline, CDR1 is MNHEY and CDR2 is SVGAGI. CDR3 DNA sequence: TGTGCCAGCCAGGCACGGCACTATGGCTACACCTTC. Its translation: CASQARHYGYTF.